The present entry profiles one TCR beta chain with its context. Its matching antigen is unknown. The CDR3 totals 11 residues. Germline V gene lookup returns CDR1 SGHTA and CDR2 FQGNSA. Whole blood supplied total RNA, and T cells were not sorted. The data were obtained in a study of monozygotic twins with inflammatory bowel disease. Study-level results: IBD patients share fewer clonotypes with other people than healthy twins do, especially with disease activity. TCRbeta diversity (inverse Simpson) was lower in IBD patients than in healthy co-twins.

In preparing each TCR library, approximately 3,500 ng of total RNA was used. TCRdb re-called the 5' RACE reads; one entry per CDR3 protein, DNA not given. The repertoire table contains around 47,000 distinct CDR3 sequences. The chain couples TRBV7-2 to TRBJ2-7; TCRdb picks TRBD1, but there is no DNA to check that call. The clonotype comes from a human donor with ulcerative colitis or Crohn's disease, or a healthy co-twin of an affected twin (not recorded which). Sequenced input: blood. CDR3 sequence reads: CASSAGGEQYF.